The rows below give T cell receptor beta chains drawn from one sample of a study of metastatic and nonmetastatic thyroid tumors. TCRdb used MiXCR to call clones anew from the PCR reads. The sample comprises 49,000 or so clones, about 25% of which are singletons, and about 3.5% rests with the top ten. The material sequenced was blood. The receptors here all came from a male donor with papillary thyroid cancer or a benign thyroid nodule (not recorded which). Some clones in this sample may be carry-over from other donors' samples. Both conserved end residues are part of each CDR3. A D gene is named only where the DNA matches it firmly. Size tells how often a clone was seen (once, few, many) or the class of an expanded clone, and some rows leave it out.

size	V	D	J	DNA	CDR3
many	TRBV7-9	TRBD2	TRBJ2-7	TGTGCCAGCAGCCTTAGCGGGAGCCCCTACGAGCAGTACTTC	CASSLSGSPYEQYF
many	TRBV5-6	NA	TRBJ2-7	TGTGCCAGCAGCGCACGACAGACAGAGTTCTACGAGCAGTACTTC	CASSARQTEFYEQYF
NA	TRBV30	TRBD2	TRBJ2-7	TGTGCCTGGAGATTTAGCGGGAGGCTGTCCGAGCAGTACTTC	CAWRFSGRLSEQYF
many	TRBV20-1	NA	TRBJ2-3	TGCAGTGGATCGAACGTGGATACGCAGTATTTT	CSGSNVDTQYF
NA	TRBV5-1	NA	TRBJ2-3	TGCGCCAGCGGGTCGACAGTCTCCGGGTTGGATACGCAGTATTTT	CASGSTVSGLDTQYF
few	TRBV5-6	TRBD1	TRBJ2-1	TGTGCCAGCAGATTACAGGGGGCCTCCTACAATGAGCAGTTCTTC	CASRLQGASYNEQFF
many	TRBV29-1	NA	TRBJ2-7	TGCAGCGTTGAATTTCAGGGACTTACCTACGAGCAGTACTTC	CSVEFQGLTYEQYF
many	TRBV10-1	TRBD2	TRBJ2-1	TGCGCCAGCAGTAAGGCTAGCGGCTACAATGAGCAGTTCTTC	CASSKASGYNEQFF
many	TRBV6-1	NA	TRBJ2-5	TGTGCCAGCAGCGGAGACCAGGGGGGGCGGGAGACCCAGTACTTC	CASSGDQGGRETQYF
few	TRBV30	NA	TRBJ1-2	TGTGCCTGGAGTGTAGGACTCACCTATGGCTACACCTTC	CAWSVGLTYGYTF
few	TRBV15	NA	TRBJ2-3	TGTGCCACCAATACTAGGGTGACAGATACGCAGTATTTT	CATNTRVTDTQYF
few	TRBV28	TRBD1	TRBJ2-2	TGTGCCAGCAGTTCCTCATCACCGGGACAGGGTCTTTTCGGGGAGCTGTTTTTT	CASSSSSPGQGLFGELFF
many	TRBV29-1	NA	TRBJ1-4	TGCAGCGTTGGACAGGCGGGTGAAAAACTGTTTTTT	CSVGQAGEKLFF
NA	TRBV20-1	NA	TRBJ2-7	TGCAGTGCCGGGAACCGGACAGTATACGAGCAGTACTTC	CSAGNRTVYEQYF
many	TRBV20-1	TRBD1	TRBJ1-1	TGCAGTGCTAGACTGCCCGGGACAGTGAACACTGAAGCTTTCTTT	CSARLPGTVNTEAFF
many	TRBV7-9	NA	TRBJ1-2	TGTGCCAGCAGCTTTCTGGAAGTTACTAACTATGGCTACACCTTC	CASSFLEVTNYGYTF
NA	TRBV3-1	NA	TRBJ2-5	TGTGCCAGCAGCCAACGAGCTGAGGGAACCCAGTACTTC	CASSQRAEGTQYF
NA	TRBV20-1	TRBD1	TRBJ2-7	TGCAGTGCTAGAGAGGGACAGGGGTTCGAGCAGTACTTC	CSAREGQGFEQYF
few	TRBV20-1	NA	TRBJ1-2	TGCAGTGCGGCCCTCTTAGGGGCGACGGACTATGGCTACACCTTC	CSAALLGATDYGYTF
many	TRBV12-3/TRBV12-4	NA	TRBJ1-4	TGTGCCAGCAGTTTTTACAGTCATTTGGAACTGTTTTTT	CASSFYSHLELFF
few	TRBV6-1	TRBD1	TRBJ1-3	TGTGCCAGCAGAACGATAACAGGGGGTGGAAACACCATATATTTT	CASRTITGGGNTIYF
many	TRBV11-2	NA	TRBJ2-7	TGTGCCAGCAGCCCGAGCTCCTACGAGCAGTACTTC	CASSPSSYEQYF
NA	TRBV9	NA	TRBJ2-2	TGTGCCAGCATCGCTGAACTAGCAGCTAACACCGGGGAGCTGTTTTTT	CASIAELAANTGELFF
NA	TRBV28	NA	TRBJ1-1	TGTGCCAGCAGTTTTCCGAGCAGGGGTCCCCCAAACACTGAAGCTTTCTTT	CASSFPSRGPPNTEAFF
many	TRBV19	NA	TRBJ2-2	TGTGCCAGTAGTACAGAAATTTTAAGGACTACCAAGGGGGGGGAGCTGTTTTTT	CASSTEILRTTKGGELFF
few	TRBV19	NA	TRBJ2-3	TGTTCCAGTAGTGACTGGACAGCTAGCACACATACGCAGTATTTT	CSSSDWTASTHTQYF
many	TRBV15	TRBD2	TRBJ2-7	TGTGCCACCAGCAGACAGGCCGGGACTAGCCACTACGAGCAGTACTTC	CATSRQAGTSHYEQYF
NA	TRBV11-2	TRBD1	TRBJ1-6	TGTGCCAGCAGCTCGGGGACAGGGAGTTCACCCCTCCACTTT	CASSSGTGSSPLHF
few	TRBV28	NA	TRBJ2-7	TGTGCCAGCATTTTTGCTGGTGCCCTCTCCTACGAGCAGTACTTC	CASIFAGALSYEQYF
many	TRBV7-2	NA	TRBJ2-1	TGTGCCAGCAGATGGGGGAGCCAATCCATTGAGCAGTTCTTC	CASRWGSQSIEQFF
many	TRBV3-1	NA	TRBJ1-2	TGTGCCAGCAGCGAAGTTCGGCAGACCGTAGGCTACACCTTC	CASSEVRQTVGYTF
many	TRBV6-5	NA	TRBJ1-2	TGTGCCAGCAGTTACTCGGGGTATGGCTACACCTTC	CASSYSGYGYTF
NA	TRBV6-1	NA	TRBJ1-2	TGTGCCAGCACTCCCCTCGAAGCCAGGCGCTACACCTTC	CASTPLEARRYTF
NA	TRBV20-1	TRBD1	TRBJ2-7	TGCAGTGCTAGACTAGGGGGCGGCTACGAGCAGTACTTC	CSARLGGGYEQYF
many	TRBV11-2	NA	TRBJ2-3	TGTGCCAGCAGCTTCCAATACACAGATACGCAGTATTTT	CASSFQYTDTQYF
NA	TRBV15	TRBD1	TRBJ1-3	TGTGCCACCAGCATGGGAACAGGGGCTTTAGGAAACACCATATATTTT	CATSMGTGALGNTIYF
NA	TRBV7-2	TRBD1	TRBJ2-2	TGTGCCAGCAGCTACGGGGACAGGAACACCGGGGAGCTGTTTTTT	CASSYGDRNTGELFF
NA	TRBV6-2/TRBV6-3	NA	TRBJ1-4	TGTGCCAGCAGTTACAGGGGGGCTAATGAAAAACTGTTTTTT	CASSYRGANEKLFF
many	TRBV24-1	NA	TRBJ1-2	TGTGCCACCAGTGATCGTGGACTAACTTATGGCTACACCTTC	CATSDRGLTYGYTF
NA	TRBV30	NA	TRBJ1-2	TGTGCCTGGAGTGTACCTGACAAGAACTATGGCTACACCTTC	CAWSVPDKNYGYTF
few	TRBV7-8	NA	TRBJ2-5	TGTGCCAGCAGCTTAGGAGGGGGTGACCAAGAGACCCAGTACTTC	CASSLGGGDQETQYF
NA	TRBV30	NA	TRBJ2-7	TGTGCCTGGAGTGGGCTGGGACCCATCTCGTGGGAGCAGTACTTC	CAWSGLGPISWEQYF